These 7 T cell receptor beta chains were all obtained from the same sample, sequenced in a study of T cells in Graves' hyperthyroidism and ophthalmopathy. Amplification yielded TCR beta CDR3 regions, with RNA transcripts as the source. HTBI primers were used for first-round RT-PCR of the TCR CDR3. TCRdb re-analysed the multiplex PCR reads in MiXCR, keeping a single row per CDR3 protein. The sample shows roughly 700,000 distinct CDR3 sequences, 11% to 15% of them seen only once. The source material was blood. These receptors all stem from a woman younger than 35 with Graves' hyperthyroidism.

In this sample, this clonotype turned up a few times. DNA for the CDR3: TGTGCCAGCAGTGGGTGGACGGTGACCTGGGGTGGCGAGCAGTACTTC. It translates to CASSGWTVTWGGEQYF. The chain carries TRBV6-1 and TRBJ2-7; D gene ambiguous. This CDR3 has 16 residues. Germline CDR1 is MNHNS and CDR2 is SASEGT. The germline V and J ends were trimmed by 4 bases and 6 bases, with 22 bases remaining between them.

This clonotype has just a few counts. The J gene is TRBJ2-1, the V gene TRBV12-5; D not resolved. Trimming cost V 4 bases and J 0 bases, with 13 bases left between them. Germline V gene lookup returns CDR1 LGHNT and CDR2 FRNRAP. This CDR3 has 16 amino acids. CDR3 in amino acids: CASGSSGLSSYNEQFF. The DNA of the CDR3 is TGTGCTAGTGGTTCCTCAGGCTTGAGCTCCTACAATGAGCAGTTCTTC.

Only one count was recorded for this clonotype. This chain uses TRBV30 with TRBJ2-1; TRBD2 matches at 8 bases. The trim removed 3 bases at V and 8 bases at J, leaving 9 bases unmatched. Looked up from germline, CDR1 is GTSNPN and CDR2 is SVGIG (reference sequence). This CDR3 spans 14 amino acids. The CDR3 reads CAWSQTGGLYEQFF. The CDR3 DNA sequence: TGTGCCTGGAGCCAAACGGGGGGGCTCTATGAGCAGTTCTTC. Together with reference TRBV30 and TRBJ2-1, the CDR3 gives the full variable domain: SQTIHQWPATLVQPVGSPLSLECTVEGTSNPNLYWYRQAAGRGLQLLFYSVGIGQISSEVPQNLSASRPQDRQFILSSKKLLLSDSGFYLCAWSQTGGLYEQFFGPGTRLTVL.

Many counts were recorded for this clonotype. CDR3 loop: CASSLLRDEQYF. CDR3 sequence (DNA): TGTGCCAGCAGCCTACTAAGAGATGAGCAGTACTTC. The J gene is TRBJ2-7, the V gene TRBV13; D unclear. The CDR3 sequence is 12 residues long. The V gene lost 5 bases and the J gene lost 7 bases, with 12 bases spanning the gap. From germline, CDR1 is PRHDT and CDR2 FYEKMQ (reference sequence).

This chain connects TRBV20-1 to TRBJ2-7; possibly TRBD2 for D (6 bases). CDR1 and CDR2 from the germline V gene are DFQATT and SNEGSKA (reference sequence). Trimming pared 4 bases from V and 2 bases from J, leaving 12 bases between. This CDR3 has 13 residues. This chain's CDR3 is CSAIKRRAYEQYF. CDR3 nucleotide sequence: TGCAGTGCTATAAAGCGGAGGGCCTACGAGCAGTACTTC.

CDR3 amino acids: CASSHLTGTGTYEQYF. Written as DNA, the CDR3 is TGTGCCAGCAGCCACCTTACCGGGACAGGGACCTACGAGCAGTACTTC. The V call is TRBV4-2, the J call TRBJ2-7, with 9 bases lining up with TRBD1. V lost 3 bases to trimming and J lost 2 bases; unmatched junction nucleotides: 8. This CDR3 region has 16 residues. CDR1 is LGHNA, CDR2 YNFKEQ, per germline.

This clonotype was observed many times. The chain has TRBV12-3 or TRBV12-4 and TRBJ2-1; TRBD1 agrees at 9 bases. CDR3 size: 15 residues. J was trimmed by 9 bases and V by 5 bases; bases with no gene match: 11. The CDR3 sequence is CASSPDRGKVTEQFF. CDR3 nucleotide sequence: TGTGCCAGCAGTCCGGACAGGGGAAAGGTCACTGAGCAGTTCTTC.